This T cell receptor (beta chain) was recovered during a study of cytomegalovirus exposure and HLA in healthy donors. The CDR3 length is 16 residues. J was trimmed by 2 bases and V by 2 bases; bases with no gene match: 4. CDR1 is SGHDT, CDR2 YYEEEE, per germline. General study results and limits: Cytomegalovirus status was reportedly diagnosed by the classifier with high specificity and sensitivity. TCR beta V- and J-gene trimming was later associated with a missense DCLRE1C variant. The investigators catalogued some 160 TCR beta chains as cytomegalovirus-associated.

It was with 60 Vbeta and 13 Jbeta primers that the PCR ran. Method: immunoSEQ multiplex PCR; TCRdb's copy keeps in-frame clones and lacks some. The sample gives about 150,000 clones, 72% of which show up once; approximately 2% is in the top ten. Note on this clone: The antigen is not known.

The clonotype was recovered from a man between 40 and 49 years old in good health and CMV-seronegative. The V call is TRBV5-6, the J call TRBJ2-3, with TRBD2 matching over 11 bases. Sequenced sample: PBMCs. The CDR3 spells CASSLPSGRTTDTQYF. The CDR3 DNA is TGTGCCAGCAGCTTACCTAGCGGGAGGACCACAGATACGCAGTATTTT.